The 21 T cell receptor beta chains presented below share a single source sample, sequenced in a study of blood T cell repertoires in COVID-19. Produced via immunoSEQ multiplex PCR; TCRdb's table is partial and in-frame only. Seen here are 150,000 to 200,000 clones, just under 90% observed once, and the top ten hold 3.7%. Sequenced input: peripheral blood. The receptors come from a man aged 18 to 30 with active or convalescent COVID-19.

The chain has TRBV25-1 and TRBJ1-1; TRBD1 might be the D (6 bases). Trimming took off 2 bases at V and 4 bases at J, with 17 bases between the two ends. Germline CDR1 is MGHDK and CDR2 is SYGVNS. The CDR3 sequence is 16 residues long. Here the CDR3 reads CASSEVGGRERTEAFF. The CDR3 nucleotides read TGTGCCAGCAGTGAAGTCGGGGGGCGAGAACGCACTGAAGCTTTCTTT.

The chain has TRBV3-1 (or the pseudogene TRBV3-2) and TRBJ1-5, with D unresolved. V was trimmed by 0 bases and J by 6 bases, leaving 6 bases between them. Looked up from germline, CDR1 is LGHDT and CDR2 is YNNKEL (reference sequence). The CDR3 is 13 amino acids. The CDR3 DNA sequence: TGTGCCAGCAGCCAAGATCGAGTTCAGCCCCAGCATTTT. This translates into CASSQDRVQPQHF.

V usage is TRBV7-9 and J usage is TRBJ2-7; TRBD2 is a possible D gene (6 bases). Germline CDR1 is SEHNR and CDR2 is FQNEAQ (reference sequence). This CDR3 is built from 12 residues. The V end lost 5 bases, the J end lost 4 bases, and 9 bases lay between the germline ends. DNA for the CDR3: TGTGCCAGCAGCGTGACTAGATACGAGCAGTACTTC. As protein: CASSVTRYEQYF.

This rearrangement joins TRBV7-8 to TRBJ2-5, with 8 bases identical to TRBD2. Trimming cost V 2 bases and J 4 bases; bases outside gene matches: 12. The CDR3 is 17 amino acids. Looked up from germline, CDR1 is SGHVS and CDR2 is FQNEAQ. In DNA, the CDR3 is TGTGCCAGCAGCTTAACTGCGGGCTTAGCGGGGACAGAGACCCAGTACTTC. This encodes CASSLTAGLAGTETQYF.

The chain employs TRBV5-1 and TRBJ2-1; 9 bases fit TRBD2. V lost 2 bases to trimming and J lost 9 bases; unmatched junction nucleotides: 9. CDR1 is SGHRS, CDR2 YFSETQ, per germline. This CDR3 spans 15 amino acids. The CDR3 is CASSFRGGADVEQFF. CDR3 bases: TGCGCCAGCAGCTTCCGCGGGGGGGCCGACGTTGAGCAGTTCTTC.

The chain uses TRBV5-1 and TRBJ1-3; D gene ambiguous. The V gene lost 0 bases and the J gene lost 0 bases, with 7 bases spanning the gap. Germline loops: CDR1 SGHRS, CDR2 YFSETQ. The CDR3 is 15 residues long. In DNA form, the CDR3 reads TGCGCCAGCAGCTTGGCCACAAACTCTGGAAACACCATATATTTT. It specifies CASSLATNSGNTIYF.

This sequence joins TRBV19 and TRBJ1-2, with D tentatively TRBD1 (6 bases). CDR1 and CDR2 (germline): LNHDA, SQIVND (reference sequence). Trimming stripped 1 base from V and 4 bases from J, with 13 bases between. The CDR3 contains 15 residues. CDR3 nucleotides: TGTGCCAGTAGTATAGCCGGGGGGCTAGGCTATGGCTACACCTTC. Its translation is CASSIAGGLGYGYTF. Together with reference TRBV19 and TRBJ1-2, the CDR3 gives the full variable domain: DGGITQSPKYLFRKEGQNVTLSCEQNLNHDAMYWYRQDPGQGLRLIYYSQIVNDFQKGDIAEGYSVSREKKESFPLTVTSAQKNPTAFYLCASSIAGGLGYGYTFGSGTRLTVV.

The V and J genes are TRBV5-1 and TRBJ2-3; the match to TRBD2 covers 8 bases. J lost 8 bases, V lost 0 bases, and 8 bases had no gene match. The CDR3 has 15 amino acids. Germline V lookup: CDR1 SGHRS, CDR2 YFSETQ. This CDR3 is CASSLDSGNGVTQYF. DNA of the CDR3: TGCGCCAGCAGCTTGGATAGCGGGAATGGTGTTACGCAGTATTTT.

The chain is built from TRBV5-1 and TRBJ2-1; D gene ambiguous. The CDR3 extends over 14 amino acids. V dropped 3 bases and J dropped 0 bases, with 7 bases sitting between them. Germline assignment: CDR1 SGHRS and CDR2 YFSETQ. CDR3 residues: CASSSKSSYNEQFF. The CDR3 DNA reads TGCGCCAGCAGCTCCAAGAGCTCCTACAATGAGCAGTTCTTC.

The gene calls are TRBV5-5 and TRBJ2-1; D call uncertain. Trimming cost V 0 bases and J 0 bases, with 7 bases left between them. Germline CDR1 is SGHKS and CDR2 is YYEKEE (reference sequence). The CDR3 loop spans 15 amino acids. CDR3 bases: TGTGCCAGCAGCTTGGAAGCGACCTCCTACAATGAGCAGTTCTTC. It translates to CASSLEATSYNEQFF. Supplemented by reference TRBV5-5 and TRBJ2-1, the full variable domain reads DAGVTQSPTHLIKTRGQQVTLRCSPISGHKSVSWYQQVLGQGPQFIFQYYEKEERGRGNFPDRFSARQFPNYSSELNVNALLLGDSALYLCASSLEATSYNEQFFGPGTRLTVL.

The chain joins TRBV3-1 (or the pseudogene TRBV3-2) to TRBJ1-1, with 9 bases fitting TRBD1. CDR1 is LGHDT and CDR2 is YNNKEL in the germline V gene (reference sequence). This CDR3 is 14 amino acids long. V trimming: 4 bases; J trimming: 5 bases; junction bases outside the gene matches: 5. The CDR3 here is CASSPGTGRTEAFF. The CDR3 DNA is TGTGCCAGCAGCCCCGGGACAGGGAGAACTGAAGCTTTCTTT.

The rearrangement joins TRBV7-6 to TRBJ1-2; possible D gene TRBD1, 6 bases. The germline gives CDR1 SGHVS, CDR2 FNYEAQ. Trimming shortened V by 4 bases and J by 0 bases, and 15 bases separated the two germline ends. CDR3 length: 16 amino acids. The CDR3, as DNA: TGTGCCAGCAGCTCGCTACAGGGATTAGCTAACTATGGCTACACCTTC. This gives the protein CASSSLQGLANYGYTF. The full variable domain, its missing parts supplied by reference TRBV7-6 and TRBJ1-2, is GAGVSQSPRYKVTKRGQDVALRCDPISGHVSLYWYRQALGQGPEFLTYFNYEAQQDKSGLPNDRFSAERPEGSISTLTIQRTEQRDSAMYRCASSSLQGLANYGYTFGSGTRLTVV.

The DNA for the CDR3 is TGTGCCAGTAGTCTGGATGGGGCTAGCGGGGCGGGTACGCAGTATTTT. It encodes CASSLDGASGAGTQYF. The rearrangement links TRBV19 to TRBJ2-3; 9 positions agree with TRBD2. Germline V lookup: CDR1 LNHDA, CDR2 SQIVND (reference sequence). The CDR3 loop spans 16 amino acids. Losses at the gene ends were 5 bases for V and 8 bases for J; bases not matched to a gene: 14.

This clone was found once. This chain joins TRBV7-9 and TRBJ1-4; TRBD1 might be the D (5 bases). This CDR3 is built from 15 residues. V was clipped by 6 bases and J by 0 bases, with 11 bases between them. CDR1 SEHNR and CDR2 FQNEAQ come from the germline V gene (reference sequence). CDR3 nucleotide sequence: TGTGCCAGCAGAATAGGGGCAGCAACTAATGAAAAACTGTTTTTT. It specifies CASRIGAATNEKLFF.

This chain links TRBV29-1 with TRBJ1-2; 8 bases match TRBD1. CDR3 length: 14 amino acids. V lost 5 bases and J lost 5; bases outside the gene matches: 10. Germline V lookup: CDR1 SQVTM, CDR2 ANQGSEA. The CDR3 nucleotides are TGCAGCGTTTCAACCGGACAGGGTATTTATGGCTACACCTTC. Translating gives CSVSTGQGIYGYTF. Variable domain in full (rest from reference TRBV29-1 and TRBJ1-2): SAVISQKPSRDICQRGTSLTIQCQVDSQVTMMFWYRQQPGQSLTLIATANQGSEATYESGFVIDKFPISRPNLTFSTLTVSNMSPEDSSIYLCSVSTGQGIYGYTFGSGTRLTVV.

The CDR3 here is CASSTGLAGFAEQFF. The CDR3 DNA sequence: TGTGCCAGCAGCACGGGACTAGCGGGATTCGCTGAGCAGTTCTTC. The chain combines TRBV11-2 with TRBJ2-1; TRBD2 aligns across 13 bases. Trimming removed 5 bases from V and 9 bases from J; junction bases left unmatched: 7. CDR3 length equals 15 residues. CDR1 is SGHAT and CDR2 is FQNNGV in the germline V gene.

The genes are TRBV11-3 and TRBJ1-3, with D uncertain. The germline gives CDR1 SGHNT, CDR2 YENEEA. This CDR3 comprises 16 residues. Trimming took 0 bases from V and 0 from J, leaving 9 bases between them. As DNA, the CDR3 is TGTGCCAGCAGCTTAGATGTCAAGAGCTCTGGAAACACCATATATTTT. Translated: CASSLDVKSSGNTIYF.

The chain employs TRBV11-2 and TRBJ2-3, with 9 bases lining up with TRBD1. The CDR3 covers 15 residues. Per germline, CDR1 SGHAT and CDR2 FQNNGV. Trimming cost V 4 bases and J 6 bases; bases outside gene matches: 8. CDR3 DNA sequence: TGTGCCAGCAGCTCGCCGGGACAGGGAAAGGATACGCAGTATTTT. Protein sequence: CASSSPGQGKDTQYF.

The rearrangement links TRBV14 to TRBJ1-1; D uncertain. Trimming stripped 6 bases from V and 0 bases from J, with 11 bases between. In germline, CDR1 is SGHDN, CDR2 FVKESK. There are 14 residues in the CDR3. CDR3 sequence reads: CASSGHSMNTEAFF. CDR3 DNA: TGTGCCAGCAGTGGGCACAGCATGAACACTGAAGCTTTCTTT.

The chain carries TRBV27 and TRBJ2-7, with D possibly being TRBD2 (5 bases). Germline loops: CDR1 MNHEY, CDR2 SMNVEV (reference sequence). The germline V and J ends were trimmed by 1 base and 1 base, with 11 bases remaining between them. The CDR3 is made up of 15 amino acids. The CDR3 loop is CASSLLARLSYEQYF. Here the CDR3 DNA reads TGTGCCAGCAGTTTATTGGCCAGACTATCCTACGAGCAGTACTTC.

The chain couples TRBV18 to TRBJ1-4, with TRBD1 identical over 10 bases. The CDR3 covers 18 residues. V lost 6 bases, J lost 0 bases, and 10 bases stayed unmatched. The germline V gene has CDR1 KGHSH and CDR2 LQKENI. CDR3 bases: TGTGCCAGCTCGAAGACAGGGGGCGCCGGCTCAACTAATGAAAAACTGTTTTTT. Encoded protein: CASSKTGGAGSTNEKLFF.